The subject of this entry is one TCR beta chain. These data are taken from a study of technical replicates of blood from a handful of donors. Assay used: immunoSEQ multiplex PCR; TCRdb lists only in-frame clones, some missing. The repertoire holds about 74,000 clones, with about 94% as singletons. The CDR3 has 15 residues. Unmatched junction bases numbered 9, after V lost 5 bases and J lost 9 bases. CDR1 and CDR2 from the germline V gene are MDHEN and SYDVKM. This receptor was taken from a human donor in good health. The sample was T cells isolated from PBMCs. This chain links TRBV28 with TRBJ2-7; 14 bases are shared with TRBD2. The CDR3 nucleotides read TGTGCCAGCAGTACTGGGACTAGCGGGAGAAGGGCGCAGTACTTC. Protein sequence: CASSTGTSGRRAQYF.